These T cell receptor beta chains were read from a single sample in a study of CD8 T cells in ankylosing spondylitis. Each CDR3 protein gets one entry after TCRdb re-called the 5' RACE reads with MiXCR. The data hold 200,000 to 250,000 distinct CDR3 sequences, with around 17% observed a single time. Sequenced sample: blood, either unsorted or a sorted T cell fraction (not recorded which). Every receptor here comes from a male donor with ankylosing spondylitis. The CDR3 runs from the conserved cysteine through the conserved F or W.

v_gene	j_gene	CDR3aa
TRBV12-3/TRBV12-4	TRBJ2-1	CASSFGGMNDEQFF
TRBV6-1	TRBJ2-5	CASSSGGGPLETQYF
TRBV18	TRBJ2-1	CASSPSISGYPYNEQFF
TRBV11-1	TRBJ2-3	CASSVPSPWGPRGTDTQYF
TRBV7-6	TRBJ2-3	CASSSPGTSADTQYF
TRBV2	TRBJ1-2	CASSDSQWGNYGYTF
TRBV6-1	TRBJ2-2	CASSEELGGTGELFF
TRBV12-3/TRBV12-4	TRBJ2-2	CASITSGLAANGELFF
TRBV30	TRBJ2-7	CAWSVQIGVNYEQYF
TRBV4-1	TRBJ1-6	CASSQGDRDHSPLHF
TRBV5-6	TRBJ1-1	CASTRGEDTEAFF
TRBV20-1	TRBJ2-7	CSARPLQDPYEQYF
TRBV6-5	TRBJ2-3	CASSYSSGRGTDTQYF
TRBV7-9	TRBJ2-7	CASSLTTGGPGEQYF
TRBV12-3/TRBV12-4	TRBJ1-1	CASSLYPGEISSEAFF
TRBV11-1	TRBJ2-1	CASTPIISLGIAYNEQFF
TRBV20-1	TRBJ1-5	CSATDITGPWGNQPQHF
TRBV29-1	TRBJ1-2	CSVVWQGDYGYTF
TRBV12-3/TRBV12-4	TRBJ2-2	CASGIYTGELFF
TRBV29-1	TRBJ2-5	CSVEADEEWETQYF
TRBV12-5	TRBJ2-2	CASGLNCEPGSCFF
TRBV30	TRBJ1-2	CAWDRGPGYTF
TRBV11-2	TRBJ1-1	CASSQMTGWDTEAFF
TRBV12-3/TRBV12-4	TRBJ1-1	CASILKSGTDPRTNTEAFF
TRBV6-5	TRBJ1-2	CASSYPGYGYTF
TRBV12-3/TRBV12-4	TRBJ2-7	CASSLETGTYEQYF
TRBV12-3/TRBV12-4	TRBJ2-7	CASSPASGSATYEQYF
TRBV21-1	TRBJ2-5	CASSGLAKTQYF
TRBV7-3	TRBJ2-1	CASSLIAGASEQFF
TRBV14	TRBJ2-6	CASTPGLEDTGANVLTF
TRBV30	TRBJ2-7	CAWSGGRGNYEQYF
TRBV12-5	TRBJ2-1	CASADGRGIYNEQFF
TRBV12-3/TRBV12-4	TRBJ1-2	CASRLTGSNYGYTF
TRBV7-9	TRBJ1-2	CASSFAAEQGDYTF
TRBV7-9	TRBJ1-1	CASSQTGGTEAFF
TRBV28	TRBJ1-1	CASSLLFVRGTEAFF
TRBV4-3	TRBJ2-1	CASSQDLDYRANEQFF
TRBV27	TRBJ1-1	CASRPLRTVNSGFEAFF
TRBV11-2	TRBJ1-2	CASSSPRTNNYGYTF
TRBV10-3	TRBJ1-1	CAISGPEGPNTEAFF
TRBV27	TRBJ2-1	CASSYRRASYNEQFF
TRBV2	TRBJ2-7	CASIEGGGSWWQYF
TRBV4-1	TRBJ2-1	CASSQSVGAGSYEQFF
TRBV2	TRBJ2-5	CASKGLDPQETQYF
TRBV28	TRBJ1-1	CASSFGTGAGTEAFF
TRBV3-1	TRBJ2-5	CASSPSSESGEIGETQYF
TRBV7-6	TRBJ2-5	CASSLGGEDRGIETQYF
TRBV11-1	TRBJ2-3	CASSKTSGADTDTQYF
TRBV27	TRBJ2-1	CASSPGSGGWNEQFF
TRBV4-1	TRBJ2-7	CASSHLNLGQGFYEQYF
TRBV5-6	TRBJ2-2	CASSLDGGELFF
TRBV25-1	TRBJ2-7	CASSEGLDGFYEQYF
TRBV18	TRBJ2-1	CASSPPSGLSYNEQFF
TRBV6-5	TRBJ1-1	CASSYSGQMNTEAFF
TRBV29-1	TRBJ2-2	CSVEDPEDRVHTGELFF